Listed here is a single T cell receptor beta chain. This clonotype was recorded only once. What this receptor recognizes is not known. One base away there is no much larger clone; base qualities are not given. The sample comes from a study of blood T cells in healthy people across ages (dated by TCRdb to 2014 to 2015). Broadly, across the study: Template switching captured roughly one uniquely barcoded TCR beta cDNA molecule per two T cells in model experiments. Using deep sequencing normalized with unique cDNA molecular identifiers, the study measured how TCR beta repertoire diversity changes with age. The donors were split into four age groups: young (average around 15 years), middle-aged (more than 35), aged (more than 55) and long-lived (roughly 80). To avoid experimental bias, donors of different ages were spread randomly across the sequencing lanes. For two donors (one aged 18 to 29 and one aged 80 or older), the study analyzed two additional independent replicas of 1 million unique cDNA reads from the same blood draw. Study-wide conclusions, independent of this receptor: Total diversity estimates from one million sequenced T cells were considered lower bounds and underestimates. The percentage of naive T cells measured by flow cytometry correlated strongly with observed TCR beta diversity. Bulk unsorted PBMC profiling prevented conclusive comparison of naive and antigen-experienced compartments. Because donor CMV infection status was unknown, age-related changes in expanded clonotypes were potentially confounded. The long-lived group showed more naive CD4+ T cells, fewer expanded clones and increased TCR diversity than the aged group, suggesting age selection. Observed TCR beta diversity per million T cells fell roughly linearly with age, and a significant reduction was already apparent by age roughly 40.

The library was built by means of 5' RACE. Sequencing was performed on an Illumina HiSeq 2500. A second PCR of roughly 6 to 11 cycles was run with a J-beta primer mix and a sample-barcoded 5' primer. Each TCR beta cDNA molecule received a unique molecular identifier from a template-switch 5' adaptor carrying 12 random nucleotides. At least 2.5 million CDR3-containing paired-end reads were obtained from each sample. First-strand cDNA synthesis was performed from all RNA using the Mint cDNA synthesis kit, with priming by a TRBC-specific oligonucleotide. Following uracil-DNA glycosylase treatment, all cDNA underwent a first 18-cycle PCR with the universal primers M1SS and BC2_uni_R. The original methods were these. For normalization, 1 million high-quality reads were randomly selected from each sample, with every read carrying a distinct molecular identifier. Reads sharing molecular identifiers were discarded rather than binned into consensus sequences. MiTCR, with a Q25 quality threshold and the strictest error-elimination algorithm, was used for CDR3 identification, clonotype clustering and error correction. Lower-bound total TCR beta diversity was estimated with a nonparametric unseen species model using Euler transformation. The public sequencing data were trimmed at Q25 with fastp and processed into clonotypes with MiXCR by TCRdb, which kept only in-frame beta chains. Under each unique CDR3 protein, matching rows form one entry showing the most common genes and DNA. These V and J calls originate from TCRdb's pipeline instead of the authors' own analysis. Within this sample are about 830,000 distinct CDR3 sequences, with 58% of them counted one time only. Of the sample, roughly 22% is held by the ten largest clones.

The CDR3 has 15 amino acids, counting the end cysteine and phenylalanine. Just the 45-base CDR3 DNA is kept, in frame starting at base 1. CDR1 and CDR2, per the germline V gene (reference sequence), are LNHNV and YYDKDF. The roughly 39 donors, aged about 6 to 100 years, were systemically healthy Caucasian individuals from Russia. Each donor gave around 9.8 milliliters of peripheral blood, collected into EDTA-treated Vacutainer tubes. Ficoll-Paque density-gradient centrifugation was used to isolate PBMCs, with at least 7 million obtained per sample. Trizol reagent was used to extract total RNA from the PBMCs, yielding at least 5.5 micrograms per sample. For every donor, an aliquot of PBMCs went through flow cytometry to measure the percentages of naive CD45RAhigh/CD27high T cells.

Source material: blood. The chain is encoded by TRBV15 joined to TRBJ2-4; the D gene cannot be named for sure. The closer fit of TRBJ2-5 to the DNA end suggests the J call may be wrong. This sequence was found in a man aged 25 to 40 in good health. The sequenced DNA is TGTGCCACCAGCAGAGGTCCGGGCAGCCAAGAGACCCAGTACTTC. Translated, it reads CATSRGPGSQETQYF.